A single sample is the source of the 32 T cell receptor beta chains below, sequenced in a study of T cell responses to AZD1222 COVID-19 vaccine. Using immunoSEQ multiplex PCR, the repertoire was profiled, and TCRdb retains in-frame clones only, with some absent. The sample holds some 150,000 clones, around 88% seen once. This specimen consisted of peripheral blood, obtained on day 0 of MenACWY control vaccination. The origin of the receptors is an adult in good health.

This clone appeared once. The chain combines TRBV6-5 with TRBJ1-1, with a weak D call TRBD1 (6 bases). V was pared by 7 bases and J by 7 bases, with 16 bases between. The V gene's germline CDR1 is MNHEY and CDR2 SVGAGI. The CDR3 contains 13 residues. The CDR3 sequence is CASTGRGRLEAFF. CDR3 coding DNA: TGTGCCAGCACTGGCAGGGGCCGCCTTGAAGCTTTCTTT.

Here the CDR3 DNA reads TGTGCCAGCTCACTAAGGACAGGAGCGAACACTGAAGCTTTCTTT. It specifies CASSLRTGANTEAFF. V gene TRBV18 combines with J gene TRBJ1-1, with TRBD1 matching 7 bases. The CDR3 has 15 residues. V was pared by 4 bases and J by 1 base, with 6 bases of the junction left unmatched. CDR1 is KGHSH, CDR2 LQKENI, per germline.

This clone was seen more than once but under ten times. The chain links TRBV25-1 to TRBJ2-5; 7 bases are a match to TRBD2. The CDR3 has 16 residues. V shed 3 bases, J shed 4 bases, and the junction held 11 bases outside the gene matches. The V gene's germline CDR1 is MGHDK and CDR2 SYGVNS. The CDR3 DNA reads TGTGCCAGCAGTGATGAAAGCGGGATAGTTCGAGAGACCCAGTACTTC. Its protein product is CASSDESGIVRETQYF.

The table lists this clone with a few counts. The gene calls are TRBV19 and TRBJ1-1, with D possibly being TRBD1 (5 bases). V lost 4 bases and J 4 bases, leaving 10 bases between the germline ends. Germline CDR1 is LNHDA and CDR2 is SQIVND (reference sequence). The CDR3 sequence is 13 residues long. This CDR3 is CASSTGGFTEAFF. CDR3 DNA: TGTGCCAGTAGTACCGGGGGGTTCACTGAAGCTTTCTTT.

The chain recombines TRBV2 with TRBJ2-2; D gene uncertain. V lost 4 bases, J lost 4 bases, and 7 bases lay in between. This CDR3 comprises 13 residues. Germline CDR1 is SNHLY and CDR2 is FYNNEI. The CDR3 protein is CASSGSSTGELFF. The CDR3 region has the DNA TGTGCCAGCAGTGGGAGCTCCACCGGGGAGCTGTTTTTT.

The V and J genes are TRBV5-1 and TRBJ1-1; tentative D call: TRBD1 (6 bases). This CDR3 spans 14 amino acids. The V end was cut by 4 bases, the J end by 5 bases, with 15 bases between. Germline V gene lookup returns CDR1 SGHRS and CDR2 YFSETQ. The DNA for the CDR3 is TGCGCCAGCAGCGGCGAAGGGGGGCGGACTGAAGCTTTCTTT. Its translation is CASSGEGGRTEAFF.

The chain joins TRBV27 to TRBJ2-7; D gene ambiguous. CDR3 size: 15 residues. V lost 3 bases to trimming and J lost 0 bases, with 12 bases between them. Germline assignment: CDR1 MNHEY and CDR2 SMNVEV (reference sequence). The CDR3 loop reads CASSFSGRSSYEQYF. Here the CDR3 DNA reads TGTGCCAGCAGTTTTTCGGGTCGAAGCTCCTACGAGCAGTACTTC.

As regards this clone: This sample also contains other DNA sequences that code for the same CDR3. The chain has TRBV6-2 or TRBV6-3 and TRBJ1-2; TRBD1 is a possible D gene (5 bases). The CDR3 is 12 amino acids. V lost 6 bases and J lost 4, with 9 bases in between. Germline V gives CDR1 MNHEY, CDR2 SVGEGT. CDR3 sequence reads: CASSWGGYGYTF. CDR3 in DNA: TGTGCCAGCAGCTGGGGGGGCTATGGCTACACCTTC.

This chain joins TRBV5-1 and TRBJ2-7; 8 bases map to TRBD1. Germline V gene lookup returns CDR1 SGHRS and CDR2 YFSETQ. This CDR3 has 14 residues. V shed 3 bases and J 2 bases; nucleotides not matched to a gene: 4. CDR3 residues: CASSSDRVTYEQYF. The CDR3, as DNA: TGCGCCAGCAGCTCGGACAGGGTAACCTACGAGCAGTACTTC.

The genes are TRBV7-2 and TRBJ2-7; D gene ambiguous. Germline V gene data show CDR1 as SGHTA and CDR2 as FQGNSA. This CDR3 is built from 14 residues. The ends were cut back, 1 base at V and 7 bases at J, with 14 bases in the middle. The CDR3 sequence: CASSLGVRLLEQYF. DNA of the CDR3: TGTGCCAGCAGCTTAGGGGTCAGGCTCCTAGAGCAGTACTTC.

The CDR3 DNA is TGTGCCAGCAGTCCGTCCGGGACTAGGGGGGCAGATACGCAGTATTTT. Its protein is CASSPSGTRGADTQYF. The chain recombines TRBV28 with TRBJ2-3; 8 positions match TRBD2. The ends lost 5 bases at V and 4 bases at J; junction bases unmatched: 11. The germline gives CDR1 MDHEN, CDR2 SYDVKM. The CDR3 extends over 16 amino acids. Full variable domain (remainder filled in from reference TRBV28 and TRBJ2-3): DVKVTQSSRYLVKRTGEKVFLECVQDMDHENMFWYRQDPGLGLRLIYFSYDVKMKEKGDIPEGYSVSREKKERFSLILESASTNQTSMYLCASSPSGTRGADTQYFGPGTRLTVL.

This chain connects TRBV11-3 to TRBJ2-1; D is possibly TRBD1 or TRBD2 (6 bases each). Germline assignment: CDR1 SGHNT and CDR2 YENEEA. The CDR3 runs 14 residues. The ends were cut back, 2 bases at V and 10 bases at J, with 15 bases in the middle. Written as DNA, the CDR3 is TGTGCCAGCAGCTTAATGGGGGGCTTGCGAGAGCAGTTCTTC. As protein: CASSLMGGLREQFF.

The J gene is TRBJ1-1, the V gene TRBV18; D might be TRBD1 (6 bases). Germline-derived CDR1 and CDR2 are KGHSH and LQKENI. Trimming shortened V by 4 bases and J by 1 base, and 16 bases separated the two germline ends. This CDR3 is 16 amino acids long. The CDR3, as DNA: TGTGCCAGCTCACTTGTCCGGGACACCAAGAACACTGAAGCTTTCTTT. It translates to CASSLVRDTKNTEAFF.

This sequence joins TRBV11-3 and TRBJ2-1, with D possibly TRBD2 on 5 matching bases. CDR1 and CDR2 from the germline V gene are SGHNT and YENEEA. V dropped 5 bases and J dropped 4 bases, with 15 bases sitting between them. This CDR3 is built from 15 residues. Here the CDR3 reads CASSPSASGYNEQFF. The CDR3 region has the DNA TGTGCCAGCAGCCCTTCTGCAAGCGGATACAATGAGCAGTTCTTC.

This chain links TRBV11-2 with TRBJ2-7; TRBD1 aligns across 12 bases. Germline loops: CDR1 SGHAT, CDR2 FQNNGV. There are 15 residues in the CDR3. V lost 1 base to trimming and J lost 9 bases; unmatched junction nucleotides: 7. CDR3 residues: CASSLGGQGARAQYF. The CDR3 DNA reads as TGTGCCAGCAGCTTAGGGGGACAGGGGGCCCGCGCGCAGTACTTC.

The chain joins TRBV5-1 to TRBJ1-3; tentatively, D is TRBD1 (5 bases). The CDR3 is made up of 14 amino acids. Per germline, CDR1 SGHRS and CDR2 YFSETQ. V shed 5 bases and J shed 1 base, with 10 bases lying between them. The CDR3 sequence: CASSSWGSGNTIYF. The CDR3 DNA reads TGCGCCAGCAGTTCCTGGGGGTCTGGAAACACCATATATTTT.

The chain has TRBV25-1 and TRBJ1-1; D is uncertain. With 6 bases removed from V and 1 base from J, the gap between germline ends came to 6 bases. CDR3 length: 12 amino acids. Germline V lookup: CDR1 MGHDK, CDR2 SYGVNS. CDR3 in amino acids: CASSQWNTEAFF. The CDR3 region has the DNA TGTGCCAGCAGCCAGTGGAACACTGAAGCTTTCTTT. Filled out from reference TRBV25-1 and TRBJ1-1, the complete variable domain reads EADIYQTPRYLVIGTGKKITLECSQTMGHDKMYWYQQDPGMELHLIHYSYGVNSTEKGDLSSESTVSRIRTEHFPLTLESARPSHTSQYLCASSQWNTEAFFGQGTRLTVV.

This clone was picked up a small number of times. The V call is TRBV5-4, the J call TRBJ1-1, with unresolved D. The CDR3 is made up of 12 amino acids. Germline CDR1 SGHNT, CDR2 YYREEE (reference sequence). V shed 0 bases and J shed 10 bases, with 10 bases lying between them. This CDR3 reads CASSLEREGAFF. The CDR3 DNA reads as TGTGCCAGCAGCTTGGAGAGGGAAGGAGCTTTCTTT. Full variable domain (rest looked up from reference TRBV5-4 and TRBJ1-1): ETGVTQSPTHLIKTRGQQVTLRCSSQSGHNTVSWYQQALGQGPQFIFQYYREEENGRGNFPPRFSGLQFPNYSSELNVNALELDDSALYLCASSLEREGAFFGQGTRLTVV.

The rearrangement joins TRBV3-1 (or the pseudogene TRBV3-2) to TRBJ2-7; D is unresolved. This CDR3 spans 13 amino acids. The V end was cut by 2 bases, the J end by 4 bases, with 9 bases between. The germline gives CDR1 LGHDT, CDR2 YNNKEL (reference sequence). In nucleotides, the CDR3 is TGTGCCAGCAGCCAATTAGGCGGATACGAGCAGTACTTC. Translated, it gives CASSQLGGYEQYF.

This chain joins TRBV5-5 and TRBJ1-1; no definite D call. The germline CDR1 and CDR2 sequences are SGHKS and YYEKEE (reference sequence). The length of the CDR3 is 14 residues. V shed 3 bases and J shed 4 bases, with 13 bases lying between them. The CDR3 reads CASSSQERSTEAFF. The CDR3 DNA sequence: TGTGCCAGCAGCTCTCAAGAGAGGAGCACTGAAGCTTTCTTT.

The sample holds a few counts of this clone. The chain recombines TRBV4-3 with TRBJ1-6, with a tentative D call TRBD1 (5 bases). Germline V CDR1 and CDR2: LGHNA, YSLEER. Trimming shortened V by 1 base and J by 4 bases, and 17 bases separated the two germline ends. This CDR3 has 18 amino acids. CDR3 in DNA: TGCGCCAGCAGCCAAGTCGGTGGTGACAGTGATTATAATTCACCCCTCCACTTT. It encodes CASSQVGGDSDYNSPLHF.

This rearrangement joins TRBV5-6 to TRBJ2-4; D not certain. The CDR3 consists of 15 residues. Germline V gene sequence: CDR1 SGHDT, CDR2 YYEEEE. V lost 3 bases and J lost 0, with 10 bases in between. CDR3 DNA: TGTGCCAGCAGCTCCCCCCGGCTAGCCAAAAACATTCAGTACTTC. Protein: CASSSPRLAKNIQYF.

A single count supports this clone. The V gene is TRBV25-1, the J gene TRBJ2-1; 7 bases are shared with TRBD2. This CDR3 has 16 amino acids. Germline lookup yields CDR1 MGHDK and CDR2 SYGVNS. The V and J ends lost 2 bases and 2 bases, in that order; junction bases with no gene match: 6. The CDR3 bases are TGTGCCAGCAGTGAAGGATCCGGACTAGCCTACAATGAGCAGTTCTTC. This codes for CASSEGSGLAYNEQFF.

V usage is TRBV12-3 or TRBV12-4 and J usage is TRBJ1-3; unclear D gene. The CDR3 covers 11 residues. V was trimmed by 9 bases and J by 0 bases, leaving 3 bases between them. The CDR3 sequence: CASGSGNTIYF. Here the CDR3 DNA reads TGTGCCAGTGGCTCTGGAAACACCATATATTTT.

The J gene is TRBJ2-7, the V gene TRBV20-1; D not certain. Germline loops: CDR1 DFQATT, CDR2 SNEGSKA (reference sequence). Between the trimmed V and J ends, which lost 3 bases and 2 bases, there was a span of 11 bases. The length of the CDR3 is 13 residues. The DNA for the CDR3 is TGCAGTGCTAGTCGTTGGCAGACCTACGAGCAGTACTTC. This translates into CSASRWQTYEQYF.

The DNA of the CDR3 is TGTGCCAGCAGTTTATCCGGACTAGCGGGAGGGAGCACCGGGGAGCTGTTTTTT. It is translated as CASSLSGLAGGSTGELFF. V is TRBV27 and J is TRBJ2-2; 15 nucleotides line up with TRBD2. This CDR3 has 18 residues. With 0 bases clipped from V and 4 bases from J, the junction kept 3 bases outside the gene matches. CDR1 MNHEY and CDR2 SMNVEV come from the germline V gene (reference sequence).

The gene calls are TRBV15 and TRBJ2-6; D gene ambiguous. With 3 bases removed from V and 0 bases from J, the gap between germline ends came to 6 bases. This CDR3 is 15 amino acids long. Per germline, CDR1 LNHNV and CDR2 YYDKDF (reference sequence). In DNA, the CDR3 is TGTGCCACCAGCAGTGCCCTCTCTGGGGCCAACGTCCTGACTTTC. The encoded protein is CATSSALSGANVLTF.

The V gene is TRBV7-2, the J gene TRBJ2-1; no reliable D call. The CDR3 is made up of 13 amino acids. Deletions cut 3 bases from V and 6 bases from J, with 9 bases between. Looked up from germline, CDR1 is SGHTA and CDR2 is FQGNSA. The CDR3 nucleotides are TGTGCCAGCAGCTTGTTTAAAGGCAATGAGCAGTTCTTC. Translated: CASSLFKGNEQFF.

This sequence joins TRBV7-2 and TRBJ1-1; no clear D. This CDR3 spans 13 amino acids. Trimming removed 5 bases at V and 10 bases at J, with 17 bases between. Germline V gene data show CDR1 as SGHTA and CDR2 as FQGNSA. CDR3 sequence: CASSPPGVGRAFF. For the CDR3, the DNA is TGTGCCAGCAGCCCCCCCGGGGTGGGTAGAGCTTTCTTT. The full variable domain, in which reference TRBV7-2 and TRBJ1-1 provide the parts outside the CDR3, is GAGVSQSPSNKVTEKGKDVELRCDPISGHTALYWYRQSLGQGLEFLIYFQGNSAPDKSGLPSDRFSAERTGGSVSTLTIQRTQQEDSAVYLCASSPPGVGRAFFGQGTRLTVV.

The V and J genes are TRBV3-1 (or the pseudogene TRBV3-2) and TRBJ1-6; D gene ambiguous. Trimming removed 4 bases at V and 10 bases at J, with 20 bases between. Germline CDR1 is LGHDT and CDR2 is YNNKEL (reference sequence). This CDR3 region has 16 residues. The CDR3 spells CASSRKRLTLTSPLHF. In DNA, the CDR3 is TGTGCCAGCAGCCGTAAAAGACTGACCCTGACGTCACCCCTCCACTTT.

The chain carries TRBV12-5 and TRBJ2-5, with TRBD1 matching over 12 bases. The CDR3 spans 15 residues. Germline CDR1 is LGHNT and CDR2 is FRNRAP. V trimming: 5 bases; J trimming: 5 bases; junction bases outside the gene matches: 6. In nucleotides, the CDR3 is TGTGCTAGTGGTGCGGGACAGGGGGCAGGGGAGACCCAGTACTTC. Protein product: CASGAGQGAGETQYF.

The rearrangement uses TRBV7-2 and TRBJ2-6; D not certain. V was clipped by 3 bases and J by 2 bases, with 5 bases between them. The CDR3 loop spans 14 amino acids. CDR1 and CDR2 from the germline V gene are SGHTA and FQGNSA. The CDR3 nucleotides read TGTGCCAGCAGCTTGGCTACTGGGGCCAACGTCCTGACTTTC. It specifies CASSLATGANVLTF.